The clone carrying this TCR beta chain turned up a few times. The data originate from a study of identical twins. MiXCR was run by TCRdb on the 5' RACE reads, yielding one entry per CDR3 protein. In the table there are 700,000 to 950,000 distinct CDR3 sequences, around 12% of which are singletons. CDR3 length: 17 residues. V was clipped by 10 bases and J by 3 bases; unmatched bases: 15. This sample also belongs to another study, concerning yellow fever vaccine responses in identical twins. That paper states: On the reported evidence, twins' vaccine T cell responses seemed partly convergent and partly personalized.

Sample: PBMCs. The chain uses TRBV12-3 or TRBV12-4 and TRBJ2-2; 9 bases are shared with TRBD1. The source is a woman in her late teens or twenties in good health. The CDR3 bases are TGTGCCACCACTGGGTCGGACGGACAGGGGTACACCGGGGAGCTGTTTTTT. Its translation: CATTGSDGQGYTGELFF.